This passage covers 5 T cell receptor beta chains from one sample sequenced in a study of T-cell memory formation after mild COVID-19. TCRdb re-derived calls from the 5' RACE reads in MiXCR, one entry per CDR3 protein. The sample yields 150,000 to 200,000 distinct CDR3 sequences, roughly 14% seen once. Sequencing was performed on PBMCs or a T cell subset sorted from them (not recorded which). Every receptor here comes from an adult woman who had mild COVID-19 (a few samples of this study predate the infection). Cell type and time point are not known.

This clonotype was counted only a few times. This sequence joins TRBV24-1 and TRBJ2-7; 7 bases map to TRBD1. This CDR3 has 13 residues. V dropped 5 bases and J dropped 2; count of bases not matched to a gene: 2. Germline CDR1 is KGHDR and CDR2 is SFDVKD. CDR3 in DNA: TGTGCCACCAGTGGGGACAGAACCTACGAGCAGTACTTC. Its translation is CATSGDRTYEQYF.

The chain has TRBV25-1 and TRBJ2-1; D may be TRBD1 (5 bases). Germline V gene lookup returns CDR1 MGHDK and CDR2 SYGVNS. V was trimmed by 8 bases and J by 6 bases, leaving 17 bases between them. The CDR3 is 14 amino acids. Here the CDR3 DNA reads TGTGCCAGCCAAAATCTGGGGCAACGCAATGAGCAGTTCTTC. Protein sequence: CASQNLGQRNEQFF.

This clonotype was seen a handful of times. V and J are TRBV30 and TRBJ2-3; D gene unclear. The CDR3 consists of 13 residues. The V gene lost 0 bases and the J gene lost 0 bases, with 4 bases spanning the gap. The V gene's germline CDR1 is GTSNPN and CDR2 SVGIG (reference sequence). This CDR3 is CAWSVESTDTQYF. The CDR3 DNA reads TGTGCCTGGAGTGTGGAGAGCACAGATACGCAGTATTTT.

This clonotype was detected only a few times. CDR3 sequence: CASSESSQPTGELFF. CDR3 in DNA: TGTGCCAGCAGTGAATCCAGTCAGCCCACCGGGGAGCTGTTTTTT. The chain has TRBV25-1 and TRBJ2-2; no definite D call. This CDR3 region has 15 residues. CDR1 is MGHDK and CDR2 is SYGVNS in the germline V gene. V was shortened by 1 base and J by 4 bases, with 10 bases between the two germline ends.

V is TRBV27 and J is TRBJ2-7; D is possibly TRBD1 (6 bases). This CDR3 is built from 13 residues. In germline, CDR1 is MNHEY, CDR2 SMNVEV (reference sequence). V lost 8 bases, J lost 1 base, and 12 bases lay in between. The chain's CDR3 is CASHRVGSYEQYF. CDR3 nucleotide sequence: TGTGCCAGCCACAGGGTAGGGTCCTACGAGCAGTACTTC.